The 10 T cell receptor beta chains reported below all come from one sample, sequenced in a study of T cells in Graves' hyperthyroidism and ophthalmopathy. Amplified regions were TCR beta CDR3 sequences from RNA transcripts. TCR CDR3 underwent first-round RT-PCR with the HTBI primer set. TCRdb reprocessed the multiplex PCR reads via MiXCR and lists one record per CDR3 protein. The profile shows 700,000 or so distinct CDR3 sequences, about 14% of them singletons. Sequenced material: blood. The receptors were sampled from a woman between 50 and 59 years old with Graves' ophthalmopathy.

The table lists this clonotype with many counts. The chain recombines TRBV2 with TRBJ1-2; tentatively, D is TRBD1 (6 bases). Germline V gene sequence: CDR1 SNHLY, CDR2 FYNNEI. V shed 6 bases and J shed 2 bases, with 16 bases lying between them. The CDR3 runs 15 residues. The CDR3 sequence is CASRDRGPLNYGYTF. CDR3 bases: TGTGCCAGCAGGGACAGAGGACCACTGAACTATGGCTACACCTTC.

This clonotype was picked up many times. The rearrangement links TRBV6-1 to TRBJ1-2, with D possibly matching TRBD1 (6 bases). This CDR3 spans 18 amino acids. CDR1 and CDR2 from the germline V gene are MNHNS and SASEGT. V lost 7 bases and J 7 bases, leaving 31 bases between the germline ends. The CDR3 here is CASTSAPGQGRGAGGYTF. The CDR3 region has the DNA TGTGCCAGCACCTCTGCCCCGGGGCAGGGGAGAGGTGCGGGTGGCTACACCTTC.

In this sample, this clonotype turned up many times. The rearrangement uses TRBV30 and TRBJ1-1, with D perhaps matching TRBD1 (5 bases). With 7 bases removed from V and 1 base from J, the gap between germline ends came to 16 bases. The germline CDR1 and CDR2 sequences are GTSNPN and SVGIG (reference sequence). The CDR3 spans 14 residues. The CDR3 nucleotides are TGTGCCTACATACCGGGACGGCCGAACACTGAAGCTTTCTTT. Protein product: CAYIPGRPNTEAFF. The complete variable domain, with remaining parts taken from reference TRBV30 and TRBJ1-1, reads SQTIHQWPATLVQPVGSPLSLECTVEGTSNPNLYWYRQAAGRGLQLLFYSVGIGQISSEVPQNLSASRPQDRQFILSSKKLLLSDSGFYLCAYIPGRPNTEAFFGQGTRLTVV.

The chain links TRBV25-1 to TRBJ2-1, with D unclear. CDR1 is MGHDK and CDR2 is SYGVNS in the germline V gene. Trimming pared 7 bases from V and 7 bases from J, leaving 11 bases between. The CDR3 is 12 residues long. The CDR3 DNA is TGTGCCAGCACCCTCGACGGGAATGAGCAGTTCTTC. Amino acids: CASTLDGNEQFF.

Note on this clonotype: Sequence at one end of the junction differs from germline and may be a read error. CDR3 protein: CASSQELASGSYERYF. In DNA, the CDR3 is TGTGCCAGCAGCCAAGAATTGGCTAGCGGGAGCTACGAGCGGTACTTC. The chain couples TRBV14 to TRBJ2-7, with 10 bases fitting TRBD2. There are 16 residues in the CDR3. The germline V gene encodes CDR1 SGHDN and CDR2 FVKESK. Looking up the rest from reference TRBV14 and TRBJ2-7 gives the full variable domain: EAGVTQFPSHSVIEKGQTVTLRCDPISGHDNLYWYRRVMGKEIKFLLHFVKESKQDESGMPNNRFLAERTGGTYSTLKVQPAELEDSGVYFCASSQELASGSYERYFGPGTRLTVT.

This chain joins TRBV12-5 and TRBJ1-5; D not certain. The CDR3 spans 17 residues. Trimming took off 0 bases at V and 0 bases at J, with 12 bases between the two ends. CDR1 is LGHNT, CDR2 FRNRAP, per germline. The CDR3, as DNA: TGTGCTAGTGGTTTGGTACTCGGACCGGATAGCAATCAGCCCCAGCATTTT. Residues: CASGLVLGPDSNQPQHF.

This clonotype was recorded at least ten times. The rearrangement joins TRBV20-1 to TRBJ2-3; a possible D gene is TRBD2 (7 bases). The CDR3 length is 15 residues. Germline CDR1 DFQATT, CDR2 SNEGSKA (reference sequence). The V and J ends lost 1 base and 0 bases respectively, with 11 bases between them. The CDR3, as DNA: TGCAGTGCTAGAGGGGGGGGGCCGAGCACAGATACGCAGTATTTT. It translates to CSARGGGPSTDTQYF.

This clonotype was detected ten times or more. The chain couples TRBV5-1 to TRBJ2-3; D might be TRBD1 or TRBD2, each matching 5 bases. Germline V gene lookup returns CDR1 SGHRS and CDR2 YFSETQ. CDR3 size: 14 residues. V was pared by 4 bases and J by 6 bases, with 15 bases between. The CDR3 DNA reads TGCGCCAGCAGCCCGGGACCATCTCCCGATACGCAGTATTTT. Translating gives CASSPGPSPDTQYF.

On this clonotype itself: An end of the junction does not agree with germline; a read error may underlie this. This chain links TRBV5-4 with TRBJ2-1; D unclear. The germline CDR1 and CDR2 sequences are SGHNT and YYREEE (reference sequence). CDR3 length: 15 residues. The CDR3 nucleotides read TGTGCCAGCAGCTTTTGGGGAACCATTTACAATGAGCAGTCCTTC. Translation gives CASSFWGTIYNEQSF.

This clonotype has a count of ten or more. The genes are TRBV6-2 or TRBV6-3 and TRBJ2-5, with 8 bases matching TRBD1. V gave up 5 bases and J gave up 3 bases; unmatched junction bases: 2. Germline assignment: CDR1 MNHEY and CDR2 SVGEGT. This CDR3 region has 13 residues. CDR3 protein: CASSQGAEETQYF. The CDR3 DNA sequence: TGTGCCAGCAGTCAGGGGGCCGAAGAGACCCAGTACTTC.